This T cell receptor beta chain derives from a study of shared clonotypes between healthy human individuals. Whole-study context: Sampling drew on donors who were two women and a few men aged 18 to 49. Each donor had three CD4 naive, three CD4 memory, two CD8 naive and one CD8 memory plate. Study-level findings and limits: Sampling included only blood; tissue repertoires likely differ.

A remark on this clone: Its cognate antigen is unknown. This same CDR3 is encoded by further DNA sequences in the sample.

Original methodology: Filtering differed since immunoSEQ provided only junctions, with no quality scores. Measured with immunoSEQ multiplex PCR; TCRdb has only the in-frame clones, and not every one. V, J and clone size were drawn from that table, and D and trimming were deduced from the DNA. The sample consists of approximately 1.9 million clones, roughly 93% of them appearing once. The naive CD8 fraction comprised CD45RO-negative cells positively selected for CCR7 and excluded terminally differentiated effector memory CD45RA+ cells. The CDR3 is 13 residues long. V was trimmed by 6 bases and J by 4 bases, leaving 12 bases between them. Germline CDR1 reads SGHAT; CDR2 reads FQNNGV.

The rearrangement joins TRBV11-2 to TRBJ1-2; TRBD1 might be the D (5 bases). Sequencing was done on a sample of naive CD8+ T cells from PBMCs. The sequence derives from a man aged 18 to 35 in good health. Some clones in this sample may be carry-over from other donors' samples. As DNA, the CDR3 is TGTGCCAGCAGTCTAGACAGATCCTATGGCTACACCTTC. Amino acid sequence: CASSLDRSYGYTF.